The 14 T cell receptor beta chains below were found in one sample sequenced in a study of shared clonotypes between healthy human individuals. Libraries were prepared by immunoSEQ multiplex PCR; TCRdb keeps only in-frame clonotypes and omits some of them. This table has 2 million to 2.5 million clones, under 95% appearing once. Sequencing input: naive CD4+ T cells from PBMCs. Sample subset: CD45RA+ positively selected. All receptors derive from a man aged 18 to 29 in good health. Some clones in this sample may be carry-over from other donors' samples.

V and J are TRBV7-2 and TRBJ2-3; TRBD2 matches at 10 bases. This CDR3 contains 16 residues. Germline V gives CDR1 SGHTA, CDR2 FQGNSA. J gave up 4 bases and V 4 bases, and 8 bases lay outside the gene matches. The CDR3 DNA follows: TGTGCCAGCAGCTCCCCCTCTAGCGGGAGTCCAGATACGCAGTATTTT. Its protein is CASSSPSSGSPDTQYF.

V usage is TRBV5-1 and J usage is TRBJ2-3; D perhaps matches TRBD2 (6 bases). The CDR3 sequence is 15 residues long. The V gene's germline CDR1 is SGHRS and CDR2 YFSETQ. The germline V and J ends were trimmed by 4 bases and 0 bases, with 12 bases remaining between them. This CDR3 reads CASSRLALSTDTQYF. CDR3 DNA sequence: TGCGCCAGCAGCCGTCTAGCGCTAAGCACAGATACGCAGTATTTT.

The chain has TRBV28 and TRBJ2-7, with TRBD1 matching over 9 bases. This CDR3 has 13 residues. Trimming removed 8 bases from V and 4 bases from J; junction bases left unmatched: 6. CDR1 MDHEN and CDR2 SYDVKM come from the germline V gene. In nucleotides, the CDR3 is TGTGCCAGCGCGGGACAGGGATTGTACGAGCAGTACTTC. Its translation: CASAGQGLYEQYF.

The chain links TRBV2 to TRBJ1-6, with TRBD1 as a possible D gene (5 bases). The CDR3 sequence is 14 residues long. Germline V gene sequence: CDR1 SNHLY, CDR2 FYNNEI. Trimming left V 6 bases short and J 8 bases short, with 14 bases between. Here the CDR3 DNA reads TGTGCCAGCAGAGGGACGGGGTCAGATTCACCCCTCCACTTT. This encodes CASRGTGSDSPLHF.

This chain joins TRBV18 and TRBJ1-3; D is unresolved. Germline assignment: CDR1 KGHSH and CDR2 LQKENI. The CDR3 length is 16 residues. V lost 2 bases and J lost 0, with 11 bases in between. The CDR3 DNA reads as TGTGCCAGCTCACCAATGGCCAGACCCTCTGGAAACACCATATATTTT. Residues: CASSPMARPSGNTIYF.

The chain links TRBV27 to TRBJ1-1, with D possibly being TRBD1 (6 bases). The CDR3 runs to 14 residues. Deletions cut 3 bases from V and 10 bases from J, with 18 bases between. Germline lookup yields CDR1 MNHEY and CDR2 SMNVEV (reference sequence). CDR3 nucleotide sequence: TGTGCCAGCAGTTTGAAAACAGGGTTTATCGGAGCTTTCTTT. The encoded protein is CASSLKTGFIGAFF.

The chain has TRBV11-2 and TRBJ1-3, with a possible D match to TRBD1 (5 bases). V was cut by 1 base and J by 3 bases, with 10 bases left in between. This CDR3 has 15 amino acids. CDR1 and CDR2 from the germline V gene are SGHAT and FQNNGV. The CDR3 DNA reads TGTGCCAGCAGCTTAGGCAGGGCAATTGGAAACACCATATATTTT. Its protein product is CASSLGRAIGNTIYF.

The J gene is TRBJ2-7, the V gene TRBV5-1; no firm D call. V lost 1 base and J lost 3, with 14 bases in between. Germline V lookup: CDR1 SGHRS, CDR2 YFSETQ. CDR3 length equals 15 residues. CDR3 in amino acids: CASSLSATSRYEQYF. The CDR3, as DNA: TGCGCCAGCAGCTTGTCGGCGACATCCCGCTACGAGCAGTACTTC. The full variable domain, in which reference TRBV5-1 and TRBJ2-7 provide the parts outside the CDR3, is KAGVTQTPRYLIKTRGQQVTLSCSPISGHRSVSWYQQTPGQGLQFLFEYFSETQRNKGNFPGRFSGRQFSNSRSEMNVSTLELGDSALYLCASSLSATSRYEQYFGPGTRLTVT.

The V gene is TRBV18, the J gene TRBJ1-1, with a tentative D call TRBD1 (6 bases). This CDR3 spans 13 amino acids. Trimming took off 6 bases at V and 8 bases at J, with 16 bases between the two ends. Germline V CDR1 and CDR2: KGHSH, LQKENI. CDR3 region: CASSPFPDREAFF. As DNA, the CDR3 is TGTGCCAGCTCCCCATTTCCCGACAGGGAAGCTTTCTTT. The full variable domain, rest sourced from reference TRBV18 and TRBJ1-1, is NAGVMQNPRHLVRRRGQEARLRCSPMKGHSHVYWYRQLPEEGLKFMVYLQKENIIDESGMPKERFSAEFPKEGPSILRIQQVVRGDSAAYFCASSPFPDREAFFGQGTRLTVV.

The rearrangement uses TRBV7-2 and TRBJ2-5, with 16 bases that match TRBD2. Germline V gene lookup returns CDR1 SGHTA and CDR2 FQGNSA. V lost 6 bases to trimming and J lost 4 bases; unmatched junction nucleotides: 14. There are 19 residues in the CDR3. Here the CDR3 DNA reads TGTGCCAGCAGTTCGGGACTAGCGGGAGGGGGGAGGCTTCGAGAGACCCAGTACTTC. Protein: CASSSGLAGGGRLRETQYF.

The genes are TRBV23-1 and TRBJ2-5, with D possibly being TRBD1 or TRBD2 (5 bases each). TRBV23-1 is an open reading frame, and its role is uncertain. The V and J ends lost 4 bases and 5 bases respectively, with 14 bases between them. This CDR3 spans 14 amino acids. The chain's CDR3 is CASSPMGDCETQYF. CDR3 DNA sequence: TGCGCCAGCAGTCCGATGGGGGATTGTGAGACCCAGTACTTC.

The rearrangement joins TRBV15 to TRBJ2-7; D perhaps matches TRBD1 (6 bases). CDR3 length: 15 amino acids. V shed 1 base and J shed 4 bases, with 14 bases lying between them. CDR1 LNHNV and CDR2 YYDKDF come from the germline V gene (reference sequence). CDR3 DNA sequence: TGTGCCACCAGCAGAGGACAGGAGCCGACTTACGAGCAGTACTTC. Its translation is CATSRGQEPTYEQYF.

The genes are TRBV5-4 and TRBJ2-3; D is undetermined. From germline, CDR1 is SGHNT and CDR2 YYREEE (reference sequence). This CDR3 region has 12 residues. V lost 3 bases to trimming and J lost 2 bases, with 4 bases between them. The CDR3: CASSSTTDTQYF. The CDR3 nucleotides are TGTGCCAGCAGCTCAACCACAGATACGCAGTATTTT.

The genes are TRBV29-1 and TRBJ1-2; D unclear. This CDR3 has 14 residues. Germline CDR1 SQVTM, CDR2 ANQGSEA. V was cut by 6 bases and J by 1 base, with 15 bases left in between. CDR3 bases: TGCAGCGTCACCGGGCGGGTGAATAACTATGGCTACACCTTC. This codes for CSVTGRVNNYGYTF.